The 12 T cell receptor beta chains reported below all come from one sample, sequenced in a study of OX40 agonist ivuxolimab in advanced cancers. The data were produced by immunoSEQ multiplex PCR, yet TCRdb's version contains in-frame clones alone and is incomplete. The sample carries some 86,000 clones, about 89% recorded once. This specimen was CD4+ or CD8+ T cells sorted from blood, taken in a trial of the OX40 agonist ivuxolimab. These receptors all come from an adult with an advanced solid tumor such as melanoma, head and neck, liver or kidney cancer.

The J gene is TRBJ2-7, the V gene TRBV6-1; perhaps TRBD1 as D (5 bases). The CDR3 runs to 13 residues. V lost 11 bases to trimming and J lost 0 bases, with 14 bases between them. Germline V gives CDR1 MNHNS, CDR2 SASEGT. CDR3 nucleotide sequence: TGTGCCGGGGCCCCGGAGAGCTCCTACGAGCAGTACTTC. Its protein product is CAGAPESSYEQYF.

The table lists this clone with a count of one. This chain joins TRBV4-2 and TRBJ2-1; 7 nucleotides line up with TRBD2. CDR3 length equals 15 residues. CDR1 and CDR2 from the germline V gene are LGHNA and YNFKEQ. With 4 bases clipped from V and 5 bases from J, the junction kept 8 bases outside the gene matches. The CDR3 DNA reads TGTGCCAGCAGCCTCGACGGGACTAAACACAATGAGCAGTTCTTC. Its translation is CASSLDGTKHNEQFF.

The genes are TRBV9 and TRBJ1-1; D remains ambiguous. There are 13 residues in the CDR3. Germline CDR1 SGDLS, CDR2 YYNGEE. V was cut by 2 bases and J by 3 bases, with 8 bases left in between. This CDR3 is CASSVDTDTEAFF. CDR3 nucleotides: TGTGCCAGCAGCGTCGACACGGACACTGAAGCTTTCTTT.

The chain links TRBV7-6 to TRBJ2-7; 10 positions agree with TRBD1. Germline V lookup: CDR1 SGHVS, CDR2 FNYEAQ. Trimming at V came to 5 bases and at J to 2 bases, leaving 6 bases not matched to a gene. The CDR3 totals 15 residues. The CDR3 sequence is CASSPSGTGAYEQYF. The DNA for the CDR3 is TGTGCCAGCAGCCCCTCCGGGACAGGGGCCTACGAGCAGTACTTC.

The chain couples TRBV2 to TRBJ1-3; D not resolved. Germline lookup yields CDR1 SNHLY and CDR2 FYNNEI. This CDR3 region has 18 residues. V lost 6 bases to trimming and J lost 0 bases, with 21 bases between them. CDR3 loop: CASRETDGRQYSGNTIYF. Written as DNA, the CDR3 is TGTGCCAGCAGGGAAACGGACGGCCGGCAGTACTCTGGAAACACCATATATTTT. Combining the CDR3 with reference TRBV2 and TRBJ1-3 gives the whole variable domain EPEVTQTPSHQVTQMGQEVILRCVPISNHLYFYWYRQILGQKVEFLVSFYNNEISEKSEIFDDQFSVERPDGSNFTLKIRSTKLEDSAMYFCASRETDGRQYSGNTIYFGEGSWLTVV.

This clone was seen only once. The chain joins TRBV6-6 to TRBJ2-5; 9 bases line up with TRBD2. CDR1 and CDR2 (germline): MNHNY, SVGAGI (reference sequence). After removal of 6 bases from V and 5 bases from J, the junction contained 10 bases not matched to a gene. The CDR3 totals 15 residues. For the CDR3, the DNA is TGTGCCAGCAGCCGTGGCGGGAGGGCCGTTGAGACCCAGTACTTC. Translated, it gives CASSRGGRAVETQYF.

The chain has TRBV20-1 and TRBJ2-3; D remains unclear. The germline gives CDR1 DFQATT, CDR2 SNEGSKA (reference sequence). The germline V and J ends were trimmed by 3 bases and 8 bases, with 6 bases remaining between them. The CDR3 totals 10 residues. In nucleotides, the CDR3 is TGCAGTGCTAGTAGGGCTACGCAGTATTTT. Translating it yields CSASRATQYF.

The chain is built from TRBV28 and TRBJ2-2; tentative D call: TRBD1 (7 bases). This CDR3 has 16 residues. V was trimmed by 6 bases and J by 2 bases, leaving 16 bases between them. CDR1 and CDR2 (germline): MDHEN, SYDVKM. The CDR3 bases are TGTGCCAGCAGCCCGGGGCGGGACAGCAACACCGGGGAGCTGTTTTTT. It translates to CASSPGRDSNTGELFF.

This clone was seen just once. J is TRBJ2-5 and V is TRBV5-5, with 8 nucleotides matching TRBD2. The CDR3 has 16 residues. V shed 4 bases, J shed 5 bases, and the junction held 13 bases outside the gene matches. CDR1 and CDR2 from the germline V gene are SGHKS and YYEKEE (reference sequence). The CDR3 DNA reads as TGTGCCAGCAGCGGAGCGGTAGCGGGACCCGAGGAGACCCAGTACTTC. This translates into CASSGAVAGPEETQYF.

The chain has TRBV27 and TRBJ2-7; 7 positions agree with TRBD1. V lost 0 bases to trimming and J lost 2 bases; unmatched junction nucleotides: 7. Germline CDR1 reads MNHEY; CDR2 reads SMNVEV (reference sequence). This CDR3 comprises 16 residues. This CDR3 is CASSLSVPGQPYEQYF. Written as DNA, the CDR3 is TGTGCCAGCAGTTTATCGGTCCCGGGACAGCCCTACGAGCAGTACTTC.

This chain links TRBV7-9 with TRBJ2-4; D not certain. This CDR3 is 12 amino acids long. The V end was cut by 4 bases, the J end by 8 bases, with 9 bases between. CDR1 and CDR2 from the germline V gene are SEHNR and FQNEAQ (reference sequence). In nucleotides, the CDR3 is TGTGCCAGCAGCTACGGTGGGCACATTCAGTACTTC. Protein: CASSYGGHIQYF.

The rearrangement uses TRBV6-6 and TRBJ2-7; 8 nucleotides align to TRBD1. V was clipped by 2 bases and J by 4 bases; unmatched bases: 7. The CDR3 is 15 amino acids. CDR1 is MNHNY and CDR2 is SVGAGI in the germline V gene (reference sequence). The CDR3 nucleotides read TGTGCCAGCAGTTACAGGTCCCAGGGGGCTTACGAGCAGTACTTC. As protein: CASSYRSQGAYEQYF.